Below, 12 T cell receptor beta chains from the same sample are listed, as sequenced in a study of early T cells in non-severe SARS-CoV-2 infection. TCRdb re-called the 5' RACE reads with MiXCR, one entry per CDR3 protein. The top ten clones hold 4% to 4.5% of a sample with around 83,000 distinct CDR3 sequences, 12% of them seen once. Sample: whole blood, taken at baseline. These receptors were collected from an adult who was a healthcare worker with PCR-confirmed SARS-CoV-2 infection or an uninfected control (not recorded which).

This clonotype has a handful of counts. The chain combines TRBV15 with TRBJ2-5; 10 positions match TRBD2. Germline CDR1 is LNHNV and CDR2 is YYDKDF (reference sequence). CDR3 length equals 17 residues. V was clipped by 0 bases and J by 2 bases; unmatched bases: 6. The CDR3 nucleotides read TGTGCCACCAGCAGAGAGGCTAGCGGGGGATATCAAGAGACCCAGTACTTC. This sequence encodes CATSREASGGYQETQYF.

This clonotype was counted between two and nine times. This chain connects TRBV14 to TRBJ2-5; possible D gene TRBD2, 5 bases. The V end lost 1 base, the J end lost 4 bases, and 10 bases lay between the germline ends. Germline CDR1 SGHDN, CDR2 FVKESK. The length of the CDR3 is 14 residues. CDR3: CASSQGRFRETQYF. The CDR3 DNA reads as TGTGCCAGCAGCCAAGGGAGGTTTAGAGAGACCCAGTACTTC.

In this sample, this clonotype turned up many times. The chain recombines TRBV10-3 with TRBJ1-1, with TRBD1 matching over 9 bases. Germline V gene data show CDR1 as ENHRY and CDR2 as SYGVKD. The CDR3 length is 14 residues. Losses at the gene ends were 6 bases for V and 1 base for J; bases not matched to a gene: 3. The DNA for the CDR3 is TGTGCCATCAGGTCGGGACAGGGGAACACTGAAGCTTTCTTT. Protein sequence: CAIRSGQGNTEAFF.

This clonotype was counted a few times. This chain uses TRBV9 with TRBJ1-6; D call uncertain. V dropped 1 base and J dropped 7 bases, with 9 bases sitting between them. This CDR3 contains 14 residues. The V gene's germline CDR1 is SGDLS and CDR2 YYNGEE. For the CDR3, the DNA is TGTGCCAGCAGCGTATCCCCGGGCAATTCACCCCTCCACTTT. This gives the protein CASSVSPGNSPLHF. The full variable domain, completed using reference TRBV9 and TRBJ1-6, is DSGVTQTPKHLITATGQRVTLRCSPRSGDLSVYWYQQSLDQGLQFLIQYYNGEERAKGNILERFSAQQFPDLHSELNLSSLELGDSALYFCASSVSPGNSPLHFGNGTRLTVT.

The rearrangement uses TRBV6-5 and TRBJ1-1; 11 nucleotides align to TRBD1. With 6 bases clipped from V and 3 bases from J, the junction kept 6 bases outside the gene matches. This CDR3 region has 15 residues. Germline CDR1 reads MNHEY; CDR2 reads SVGAGI. The CDR3 sequence: CASRRTGGRDTEAFF. The CDR3 nucleotides are TGTGCCAGCAGGAGGACAGGGGGCCGGGACACTGAAGCTTTCTTT.

The rearrangement uses TRBV20-1 and TRBJ2-3; D is possibly TRBD2 (6 bases). V gave up 1 base and J gave up 5 bases, with 16 bases separating them. The CDR3 extends over 15 amino acids. Germline V gives CDR1 DFQATT, CDR2 SNEGSKA (reference sequence). The CDR3 DNA reads as TGCAGTGCTAGAGTCGATCTAGCCGGGGGAGATACGCAGTATTTT. This encodes CSARVDLAGGDTQYF.

This clonotype was detected a few times. The CDR3 protein is CASGRVVWSAGELFF. DNA of the CDR3: TGTGCCAGCGGCAGGGTCGTTTGGTCGGCCGGGGAGCTGTTTTTT. The chain combines TRBV6-2 or TRBV6-3 with TRBJ2-2; maybe TRBD1 (5 bases). The germline CDR1 and CDR2 sequences are MNHEY and SVGEGT. This CDR3 has 15 amino acids. Trimming stripped 8 bases from V and 6 bases from J, with 19 bases between.

This clonotype has only a few counts. The genes are TRBV12-3 or TRBV12-4 and TRBJ1-2; D uncertain. This CDR3 region has 12 residues. Trimming pared 6 bases from V and 1 base from J, leaving 6 bases between. CDR3 region: CASSHSNYGYTF. The CDR3 DNA reads TGTGCCAGCAGCCACAGTAACTATGGCTACACCTTC.

This clonotype has ten or more counts. This sequence joins TRBV3-1 and TRBJ2-4; D gene ambiguous. Germline V lookup: CDR1 LGHDT, CDR2 YNNKEL (reference sequence). This CDR3 has 13 amino acids. V was clipped by 1 base and J by 10 bases, with 11 bases between them. CDR3 coding DNA: TGTGCCAGCAGCCAAGTGTGGACCTCAATTCAGTACTTC. Translating gives CASSQVWTSIQYF.

This rearrangement joins TRBV28 to TRBJ2-5, with TRBD1 matching over 8 bases. CDR1 MDHEN and CDR2 SYDVKM come from the germline V gene. The CDR3 covers 13 residues. Trimming removed 6 bases from V and 2 bases from J; junction bases left unmatched: 2. For the CDR3, the DNA is TGTGCCAGCAGGGACAGGGTTCAAGAGACCCAGTACTTC. Translating it yields CASRDRVQETQYF.

J is TRBJ2-7 and V is TRBV7-6, with TRBD2 identical over 7 bases. The germline gives CDR1 SGHVS, CDR2 FNYEAQ. This CDR3 spans 15 amino acids. J gave up 3 bases and V 1 base, and 6 bases lay outside the gene matches. CDR3 nucleotides: TGTGCCAGCAGCTTAGACTCCTCTAGCGGCTACGAGCAGTACTTC. Translated: CASSLDSSSGYEQYF. The full variable domain, completed using reference TRBV7-6 and TRBJ2-7, is GAGVSQSPRYKVTKRGQDVALRCDPISGHVSLYWYRQALGQGPEFLTYFNYEAQQDKSGLPNDRFSAERPEGSISTLTIQRTEQRDSAMYRCASSLDSSSGYEQYFGPGTRLTVT.

The chain recombines TRBV11-1 with TRBJ2-7; D may be TRBD1 (6 bases). The germline V gene encodes CDR1 SGHAT and CDR2 FQDESV (reference sequence). With 5 bases removed from V and 5 bases from J, the gap between germline ends came to 13 bases. This CDR3 region has 13 residues. The DNA for the CDR3 is TGTGCCAGCAGCGTTGACAGGCCCAACGAGCAGTACTTC. Residues: CASSVDRPNEQYF.